Presented here are 31 T cell receptor beta chains from one specimen sequenced in a study of PD-1 blockade in classical Hodgkin lymphoma. The assay was immunoSEQ multiplex PCR, and TCRdb's table has in-frame clones only and misses some. The sample includes 25,000 to 35,000 clones, around 85% of them seen just once. Time point of the sample: cycle 4 day 1 (C4D1), after six to seven weeks of nivolumab. Every one of the patients relapsed after autologous stem cell transplantation (brentuximab vedotin exposure was variable). The CD4+ T cells used were purified from thawed PBMCs through magnetic negative selection. The specimen comprised CD4+ T cells from blood, sampled before the fourth cycle of nivolumab. The receptors shown here come from a human donor with classical Hodgkin lymphoma.

The chain employs TRBV5-1 and TRBJ2-7; 8 nucleotides line up with TRBD2. J lost 4 bases, V lost 5 bases, and 8 bases had no gene match. From germline, CDR1 is SGHRS and CDR2 YFSETQ. The CDR3 has 14 amino acids. CDR3 nucleotides: TGCGCCAGCAGGGGTACTAGCGGCCGTTACGAGCAGTACTTC. Translating it yields CASRGTSGRYEQYF.

V usage is TRBV7-2 and J usage is TRBJ2-2; no definite D call. Looked up from germline, CDR1 is SGHTA and CDR2 is FQGNSA. This CDR3 spans 14 amino acids. V lost 3 bases, J lost 0 bases, and 5 bases lay in between. CDR3 sequence (DNA): TGTGCCAGCAGCTTCTTAGCGAACACCGGGGAGCTGTTTTTT. Its protein product is CASSFLANTGELFF.

This chain links TRBV12-5 with TRBJ2-1, with TRBD2 as a possible D gene (5 bases). The V gene lost 7 bases and the J gene lost 4 bases, with 23 bases spanning the gap. This CDR3 comprises 17 residues. The germline V gene has CDR1 LGHNT and CDR2 FRNRAP. The CDR3 DNA reads TGTGCTAGTGCCCCCCCCCTTGGCGGGTTTGCTTACAATGAGCAGTTCTTC. Amino acid sequence: CASAPPLGGFAYNEQFF.

The chain is built from TRBV4-2 and TRBJ2-7, with 9 bases that match TRBD1. Germline CDR1 and CDR2: LGHNA and YNFKEQ. V lost 0 bases, J lost 6 bases, and 15 bases stayed unmatched. The CDR3 spans 18 residues. Written as DNA, the CDR3 is TGTGCCAGCAGCCAAGACCTACCGACCTACAGGGGGCAGGCCGAGCAGTACTTC. Residues: CASSQDLPTYRGQAEQYF.

The V gene is TRBV19, the J gene TRBJ1-5; D is perhaps TRBD1 (6 bases). This CDR3 is 14 amino acids long. V shed 4 bases and J shed 6 bases, with 13 bases lying between them. The V gene's germline CDR1 is LNHDA and CDR2 SQIVND (reference sequence). The DNA for the CDR3 is TGTGCCAGTAGTAATGCAGGGGCCGGTCAGCCCCAGCATTTT. This translates into CASSNAGAGQPQHF.

The chain has TRBV7-9 and TRBJ1-3, with D perhaps TRBD1 (5 bases). Germline V gene lookup returns CDR1 SEHNR and CDR2 FQNEAQ (reference sequence). The CDR3 loop spans 16 amino acids. Trimming removed 4 bases at V and 4 bases at J, with 17 bases between. In nucleotides, the CDR3 is TGTGCCAGCAGCTACTCCCGGGGCAGGAGCGGAAACACCATATATTTT. It is translated as CASSYSRGRSGNTIYF.

V usage is TRBV7-2 and J usage is TRBJ1-2; D might be TRBD1 (6 bases). The CDR3 covers 15 residues. Germline assignment: CDR1 SGHTA and CDR2 FQGNSA. The V gene lost 6 bases and the J gene lost 3 bases, with 17 bases spanning the gap. Written as DNA, the CDR3 is TGTGCCAGCAGTCTGTCCCAGGACAGATACTATGGCTACACCTTC. Translation: CASSLSQDRYYGYTF.

This chain uses TRBV18 with TRBJ2-3; D remains unclear. V lost 3 bases and J lost 3, with 1 base in between. CDR3 size: 11 residues. Germline loops: CDR1 KGHSH, CDR2 LQKENI. CDR3: CASSPTDTQYF. The CDR3 DNA follows: TGTGCCAGCTCACCTACAGATACGCAGTATTTT.

This sequence joins TRBV5-1 and TRBJ1-1; D is unclear. Trimming removed 6 bases from V and 4 bases from J, with 28 bases in between. The CDR3 extends over 18 amino acids. Germline V gene lookup returns CDR1 SGHRS and CDR2 YFSETQ. CDR3: CASTNELGPSRRGTEAFF. CDR3 in DNA: TGCGCCAGCACTAATGAATTAGGCCCCTCTCGACGGGGCACTGAAGCTTTCTTT.

V and J are TRBV19 and TRBJ1-2; 8 positions agree with TRBD1. The CDR3 extends over 16 amino acids. The J segment lost 6 bases and the V segment lost 6 bases, leaving 15 bases of the junction unmatched. The germline gives CDR1 LNHDA, CDR2 SQIVND (reference sequence). The CDR3 sequence: CASSKAKGQAKNGYTF. Written as DNA, the CDR3 is TGTGCCAGTAGCAAGGCGAAGGGACAGGCTAAAAATGGCTACACCTTC.

This clone was counted a few times. This chain links TRBV2 with TRBJ1-1; D unresolved. This CDR3 spans 13 amino acids. The V end was cut by 6 bases, the J end by 0 bases, with 8 bases between. Germline V lookup: CDR1 SNHLY, CDR2 FYNNEI. CDR3 bases: TGTGCCAGCAGCGGACGCATGAACACTGAAGCTTTCTTT. This sequence encodes CASSGRMNTEAFF.

The V call is TRBV19, the J call TRBJ1-2; D is unclear. The CDR3 extends over 13 amino acids. V lost 6 bases, J lost 3 bases, and 11 bases lay in between. Germline V lookup: CDR1 LNHDA, CDR2 SQIVND (reference sequence). The CDR3: CASSPTPDYGYTF. DNA for the CDR3: TGTGCCAGTAGCCCGACACCGGACTATGGCTACACCTTC.

CDR3 loop: CASSSSRGRVETQYF. For the CDR3, the DNA is TGTGCCAGCAGCTCTTCCAGGGGGCGGGTAGAGACCCAGTACTTC. The chain couples TRBV7-2 to TRBJ2-5, with 8 bases identical to TRBD1. The CDR3 is 15 amino acids. The J segment lost 4 bases and the V segment lost 4 bases, leaving 8 bases of the junction unmatched. CDR1 and CDR2 from the germline V gene are SGHTA and FQGNSA. The entire variable domain, with the rest obtained from reference TRBV7-2 and TRBJ2-5, is as follows: GAGVSQSPSNKVTEKGKDVELRCDPISGHTALYWYRQSLGQGLEFLIYFQGNSAPDKSGLPSDRFSAERTGGSVSTLTIQRTQQEDSAVYLCASSSSRGRVETQYFGPGTRLLVL.

V is TRBV11-1 and J is TRBJ2-3; D may match TRBD1 or TRBD2 (5 bases each). Germline assignment: CDR1 SGHAT and CDR2 FQDESV (reference sequence). V lost 2 bases to trimming and J lost 0 bases, with 15 bases between them. CDR3 length equals 17 residues. This chain's CDR3 is CASSLRKGRGSTDTQYF. As DNA, the CDR3 is TGTGCCAGCAGCTTAAGAAAGGGGAGAGGGAGCACAGATACGCAGTATTTT.

V and J are TRBV5-6 and TRBJ2-3; TRBD1 might be the D (6 bases). Germline loops: CDR1 SGHDT, CDR2 YYEEEE. The CDR3 runs 15 residues. The V and J ends lost 4 bases and 2 bases respectively, with 14 bases between them. DNA of the CDR3: TGTGCCAGCAGCCTAGGAGGACAGTTCACAGATACGCAGTATTTT. Its protein is CASSLGGQFTDTQYF. The full variable domain, its missing parts supplied by reference TRBV5-6 and TRBJ2-3, is DAGVTQSPTHLIKTRGQQVTLRCSPKSGHDTVSWYQQALGQGPQFIFQYYEEEERQRGNFPDRFSGHQFPNYSSELNVNALLLGDSALYLCASSLGGQFTDTQYFGPGTRLTVL.

This clone was seen a few times. The chain employs TRBV4-2 and TRBJ2-1; 9 bases match TRBD2. Trimming at V came to 3 bases and at J to 4 bases, leaving 25 bases not matched to a gene. CDR1 LGHNA and CDR2 YNFKEQ come from the germline V gene. This CDR3 has 22 amino acids. Written as DNA, the CDR3 is TGTGCCAGCAGCCATGGCGGGAGAGGTAGGGCTAGCGGGGACTCTCGATACAATGAGCAGTTCTTC. It specifies CASSHGGRGRASGDSRYNEQFF.

The J gene is TRBJ2-1, the V gene TRBV9; D is undetermined. The CDR3 sequence is 13 residues long. V lost 4 bases and J lost 0, with 5 bases in between. The germline V gene encodes CDR1 SGDLS and CDR2 YYNGEE. The CDR3 spells CASSMSSYNEQFF. CDR3 DNA: TGTGCCAGCAGCATGAGCTCCTACAATGAGCAGTTCTTC.

The CDR3 sequence: CASSVAAGGANEQFF. The CDR3 DNA sequence: TGTGCCAGCAGCGTAGCAGCGGGAGGGGCCAATGAGCAGTTCTTC. V usage is TRBV9 and J usage is TRBJ2-1; TRBD2 matches at 10 bases. V gave up 0 bases and J gave up 6 bases; unmatched junction bases: 3. CDR3 length: 15 amino acids. CDR1 is SGDLS and CDR2 is YYNGEE in the germline V gene.

The chain combines TRBV4-3 with TRBJ1-3, with D perhaps matching TRBD1 (5 bases). The germline V gene encodes CDR1 LGHNA and CDR2 YSLEER. This CDR3 contains 16 residues. Between the trimmed V and J ends, which lost 1 base and 2 bases, there was a span of 12 bases. The CDR3 DNA reads TGCGCCAGCAGCCAAGTCATTGGGGGAACTGGAAACACCATATATTTT. Encoded protein: CASSQVIGGTGNTIYF.

V is TRBV28 and J is TRBJ2-4; TRBD1 aligns across 9 bases. With 5 bases clipped from V and 7 bases from J, the junction kept 6 bases outside the gene matches. This CDR3 contains 14 residues. Germline V gene data show CDR1 as MDHEN and CDR2 as SYDVKM. The CDR3 nucleotides are TGTGCCAGCAGTCTACCACAGGGGGCGAACATTCAGTACTTC. Amino acids: CASSLPQGANIQYF.

The J gene is TRBJ1-1, the V gene TRBV28; D possibly corresponds to TRBD1 (5 bases). Trimming left V 2 bases short and J 9 bases short, with 13 bases between. This CDR3 comprises 13 residues. Germline assignment: CDR1 MDHEN and CDR2 SYDVKM. The CDR3 region has the DNA TGTGCCAGCAGTTTAGGGGTAGCGGACAAAGCTTTCTTT. Residues: CASSLGVADKAFF. Together with reference TRBV28 and TRBJ1-1, the CDR3 gives the full variable domain: DVKVTQSSRYLVKRTGEKVFLECVQDMDHENMFWYRQDPGLGLRLIYFSYDVKMKEKGDIPEGYSVSREKKERFSLILESASTNQTSMYLCASSLGVADKAFFGQGTRLTVV.

The chain is built from TRBV11-2 and TRBJ1-2; no clear D. Trimming removed 5 bases at V and 5 bases at J, with 15 bases between. The CDR3 is made up of 14 amino acids. Per germline, CDR1 SGHAT and CDR2 FQNNGV. The CDR3 is CASSRPQRPYGYTF. In DNA form, the CDR3 reads TGTGCCAGCAGCCGACCACAGAGACCGTATGGCTACACCTTC.

The chain carries TRBV28 and TRBJ2-1; D might be TRBD1 (6 bases). V was cut by 4 bases and J by 0 bases, with 22 bases left in between. The V gene's germline CDR1 is MDHEN and CDR2 SYDVKM. This CDR3 region has 19 residues. CDR3 region: CASSSLTMGTSVSYNEQFF. The CDR3 nucleotides are TGTGCCAGCAGTTCACTAACAATGGGGACATCCGTCTCCTACAATGAGCAGTTCTTC.

This clone was counted a single time. The rearrangement joins TRBV10-3 to TRBJ2-5, with TRBD1 as a possible D gene (6 bases). This CDR3 has 11 residues. Trimming pared 3 bases from V and 7 bases from J, leaving 6 bases between. Germline values: CDR1 ENHRY, CDR2 SYGVKD. The CDR3 region is CAISDRGTQYF. The CDR3 DNA sequence: TGTGCCATCAGTGACAGGGGGACCCAGTACTTC.

This rearrangement joins TRBV6-6 to TRBJ2-1; perhaps TRBD2 as D (6 bases). CDR3 size: 14 residues. Per the germline V gene, CDR1 is MNHNY and CDR2 is SVGAGI (reference sequence). V lost 6 bases, J lost 13 bases, and 22 bases lay in between. In DNA form, the CDR3 reads TGTGCCAGCAGCTCCGGGACTTTAATCGTGAAACAGTTCTTC. Translation: CASSSGTLIVKQFF.

The V call is TRBV6-6, the J call TRBJ2-7; 9 bases are a match to TRBD2. Trimming took 6 bases from V and 1 from J; bases not matched to a gene: 10. This CDR3 is built from 16 residues. CDR1 is MNHNY, CDR2 SVGAGI, per germline (reference sequence). In DNA, the CDR3 is TGTGCCAGCAGACCCCCGACTAGCGGATCTTCCTACGAGCAGTACTTC. Amino acids: CASRPPTSGSSYEQYF.

The V gene is TRBV5-6, the J gene TRBJ1-5; TRBD1 might be the D (5 bases). Germline-derived CDR1 and CDR2 are SGHDT and YYEEEE. The CDR3 has 13 amino acids. V was clipped by 4 bases and J by 9 bases, with 14 bases between them. The CDR3: CASSKGTSRPQHF. CDR3 DNA: TGTGCCAGCAGCAAAGGGACCTCACGGCCCCAGCATTTT.

V usage is TRBV19 and J usage is TRBJ1-1; D not certain. V lost 3 bases and J lost 7, with 9 bases in between. Germline V gives CDR1 LNHDA, CDR2 SQIVND (reference sequence). This CDR3 has 12 residues. The CDR3, as DNA: TGTGCCAGTAGTATCCTGCACAGTGAAGCTTTCTTT. Its translation: CASSILHSEAFF.

The chain carries TRBV18 and TRBJ2-3; TRBD2 aligns across 9 bases. Germline CDR1 KGHSH, CDR2 LQKENI. Trimming at V came to 3 bases and at J to 5 bases, leaving 3 bases not matched to a gene. CDR3 length equals 14 residues. The CDR3 coding sequence is TGTGCCAGCTCACCGGGACTAGCCAAAGATACGCAGTATTTT. It encodes CASSPGLAKDTQYF.

This chain links TRBV6-1 with TRBJ2-2; D may be TRBD1 or TRBD2 (5 bases each). Germline CDR1 is MNHNS and CDR2 is SASEGT. The CDR3 covers 14 residues. V lost 7 bases and J 5 bases, leaving 14 bases between the germline ends. In DNA form, the CDR3 reads TGTGCCAGCAATCAAGTGGGGGTAACCGGGGAGCTGTTTTTT. It is translated as CASNQVGVTGELFF.

This rearrangement joins TRBV6-6 to TRBJ1-5; 7 bases match TRBD1. Germline V gene data show CDR1 as MNHNY and CDR2 as SVGAGI (reference sequence). The V gene end was trimmed by 4 bases and the J gene end by 0 bases; junction bases not matched to a gene: 3. The length of the CDR3 is 15 residues. CDR3 sequence: CASSSQGGSNQPQHF. The CDR3 DNA follows: TGTGCCAGCAGTTCTCAGGGGGGTAGCAATCAGCCCCAGCATTTT.